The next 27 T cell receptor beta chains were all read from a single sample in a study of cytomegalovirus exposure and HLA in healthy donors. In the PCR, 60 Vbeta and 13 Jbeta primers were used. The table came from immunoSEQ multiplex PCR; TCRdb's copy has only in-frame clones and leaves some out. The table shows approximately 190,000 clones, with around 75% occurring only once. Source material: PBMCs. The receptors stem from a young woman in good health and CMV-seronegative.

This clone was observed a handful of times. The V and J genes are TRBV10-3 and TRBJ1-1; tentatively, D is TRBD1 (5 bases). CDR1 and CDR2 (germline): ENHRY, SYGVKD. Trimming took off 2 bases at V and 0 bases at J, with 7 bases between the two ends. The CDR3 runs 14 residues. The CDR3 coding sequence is TGTGCCATCAGTGAGCAGGGCTTGAACACTGAAGCTTTCTTT. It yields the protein CAISEQGLNTEAFF.

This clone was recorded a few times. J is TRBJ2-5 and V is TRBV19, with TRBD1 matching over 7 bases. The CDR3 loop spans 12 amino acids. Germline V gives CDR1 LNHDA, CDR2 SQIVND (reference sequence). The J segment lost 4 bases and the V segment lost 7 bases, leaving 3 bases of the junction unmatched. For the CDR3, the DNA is TGTGCCAGTAAGGGGACAGCAGAGACCCAGTACTTC. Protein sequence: CASKGTAETQYF.

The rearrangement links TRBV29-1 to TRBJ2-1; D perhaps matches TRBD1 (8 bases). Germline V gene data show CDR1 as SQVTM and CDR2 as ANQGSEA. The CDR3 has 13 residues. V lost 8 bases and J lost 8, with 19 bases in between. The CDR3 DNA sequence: TGCAGCACCAACAGGGGGGGCGTAGATGAGCAGTTCTTC. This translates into CSTNRGGVDEQFF.

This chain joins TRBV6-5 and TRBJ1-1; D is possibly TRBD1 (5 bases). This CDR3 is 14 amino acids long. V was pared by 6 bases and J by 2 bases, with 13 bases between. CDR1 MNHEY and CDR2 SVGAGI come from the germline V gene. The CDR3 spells CASRSQTVNTEAFF. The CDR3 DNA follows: TGTGCCAGCAGGAGCCAGACAGTAAACACTGAAGCTTTCTTT.

CDR3 DNA: TGTGCCAGCAGTTCCCCCCCGGGGAGGGGGAACACTGAAGCTTTCTTT. Translated, it gives CASSSPPGRGNTEAFF. The chain has TRBV27 and TRBJ1-1; D possibly corresponds to TRBD1 (5 bases). Germline-derived CDR1 and CDR2 are MNHEY and SMNVEV (reference sequence). The CDR3 loop spans 16 amino acids. Trimming pared 4 bases from V and 1 base from J, leaving 16 bases between.

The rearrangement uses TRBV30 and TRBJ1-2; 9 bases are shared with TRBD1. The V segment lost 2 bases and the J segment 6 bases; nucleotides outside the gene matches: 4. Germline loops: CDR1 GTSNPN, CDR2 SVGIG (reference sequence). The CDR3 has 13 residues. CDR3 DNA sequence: TGTGCCTGGAGTTTGGGGACAGGGCATGGCTACACCTTC. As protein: CAWSLGTGHGYTF.

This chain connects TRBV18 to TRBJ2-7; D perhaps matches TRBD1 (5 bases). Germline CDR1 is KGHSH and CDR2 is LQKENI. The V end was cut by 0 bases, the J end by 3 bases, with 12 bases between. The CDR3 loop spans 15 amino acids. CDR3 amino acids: CASSPPGRQNYEQYF. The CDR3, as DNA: TGTGCCAGCTCACCACCTGGTAGACAGAACTACGAGCAGTACTTC.

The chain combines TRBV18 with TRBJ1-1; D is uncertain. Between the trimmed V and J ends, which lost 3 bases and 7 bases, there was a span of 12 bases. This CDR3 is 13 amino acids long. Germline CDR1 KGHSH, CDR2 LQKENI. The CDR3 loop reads CASSPTREFEAFF. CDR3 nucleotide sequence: TGTGCCAGCTCACCCACTCGGGAGTTTGAAGCTTTCTTT.

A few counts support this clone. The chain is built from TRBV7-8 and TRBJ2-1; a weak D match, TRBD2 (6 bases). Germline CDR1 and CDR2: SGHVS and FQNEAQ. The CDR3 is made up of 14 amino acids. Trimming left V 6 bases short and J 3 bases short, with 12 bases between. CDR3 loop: CASRPGTFYNEQFF. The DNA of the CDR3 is TGTGCCAGCAGGCCCGGGACTTTCTACAATGAGCAGTTCTTC.

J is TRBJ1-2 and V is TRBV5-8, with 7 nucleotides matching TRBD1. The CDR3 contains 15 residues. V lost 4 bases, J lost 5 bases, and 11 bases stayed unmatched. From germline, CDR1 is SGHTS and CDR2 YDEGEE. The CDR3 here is CASSPYGTVLYGYTF. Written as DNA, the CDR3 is TGTGCCAGCAGCCCCTACGGGACAGTGTTGTATGGCTACACCTTC.

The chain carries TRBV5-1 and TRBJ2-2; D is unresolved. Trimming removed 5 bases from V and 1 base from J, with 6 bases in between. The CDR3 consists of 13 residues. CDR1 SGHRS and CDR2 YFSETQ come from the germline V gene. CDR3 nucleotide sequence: TGCGCCAGCAGGCAGGAGAACACCGGGGAGCTGTTTTTT. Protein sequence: CASRQENTGELFF.

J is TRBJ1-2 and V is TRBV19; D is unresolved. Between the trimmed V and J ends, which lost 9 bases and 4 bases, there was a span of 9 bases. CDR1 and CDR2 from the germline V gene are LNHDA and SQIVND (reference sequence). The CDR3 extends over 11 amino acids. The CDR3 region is CASSNSYGYTF. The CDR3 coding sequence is TGTGCCAGCTCGAACAGCTATGGCTACACCTTC.

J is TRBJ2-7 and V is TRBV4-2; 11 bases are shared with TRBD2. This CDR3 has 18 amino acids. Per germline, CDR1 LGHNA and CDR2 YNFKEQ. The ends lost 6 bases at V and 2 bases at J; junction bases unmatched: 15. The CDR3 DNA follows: TGTGCCAGCAGTCACGATTTCGTTCCGGGACTAGCGGCCTACGAGCAGTACTTC. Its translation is CASSHDFVPGLAAYEQYF.

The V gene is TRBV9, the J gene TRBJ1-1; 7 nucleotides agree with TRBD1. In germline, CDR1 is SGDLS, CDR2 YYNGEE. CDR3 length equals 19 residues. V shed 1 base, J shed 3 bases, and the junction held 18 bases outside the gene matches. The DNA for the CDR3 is TGTGCCAGCAGCGTACCCTACGGAAGGGGGCGAGGGAACGACACTGAAGCTTTCTTT. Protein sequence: CASSVPYGRGRGNDTEAFF.

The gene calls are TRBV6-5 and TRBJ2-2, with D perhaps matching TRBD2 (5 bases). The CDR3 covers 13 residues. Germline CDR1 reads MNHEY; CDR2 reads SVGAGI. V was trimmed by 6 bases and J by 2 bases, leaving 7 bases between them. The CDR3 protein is CASRRTNTGELFF. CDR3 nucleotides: TGTGCCAGCAGGCGGACTAACACCGGGGAGCTGTTTTTT.

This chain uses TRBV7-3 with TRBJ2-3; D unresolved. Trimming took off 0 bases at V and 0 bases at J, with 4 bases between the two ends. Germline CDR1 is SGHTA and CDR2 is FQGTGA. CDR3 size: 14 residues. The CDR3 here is CASSLTRSTDTQYF. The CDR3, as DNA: TGTGCCAGCAGCTTAACTAGAAGCACAGATACGCAGTATTTT.

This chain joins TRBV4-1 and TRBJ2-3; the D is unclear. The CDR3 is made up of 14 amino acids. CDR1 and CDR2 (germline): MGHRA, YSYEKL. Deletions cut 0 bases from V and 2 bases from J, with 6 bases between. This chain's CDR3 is CASSQEHSTDTQYF. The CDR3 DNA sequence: TGCGCCAGCAGCCAAGAGCACTCCACAGATACGCAGTATTTT.

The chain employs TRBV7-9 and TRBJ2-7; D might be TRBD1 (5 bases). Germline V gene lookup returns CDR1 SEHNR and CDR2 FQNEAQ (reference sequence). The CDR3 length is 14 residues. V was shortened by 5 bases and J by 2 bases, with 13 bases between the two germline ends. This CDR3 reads CASSAGAQTYEQYF. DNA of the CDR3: TGTGCCAGCAGCGCTGGGGCACAAACCTACGAGCAGTACTTC.

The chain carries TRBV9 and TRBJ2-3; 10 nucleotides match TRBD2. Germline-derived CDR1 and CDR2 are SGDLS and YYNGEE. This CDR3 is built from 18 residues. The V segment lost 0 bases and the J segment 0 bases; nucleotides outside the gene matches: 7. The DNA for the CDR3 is TGTGCCAGCAGCGTAGAAACGGGACTAGCGCTTAGCACAGATACGCAGTATTTT. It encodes CASSVETGLALSTDTQYF.

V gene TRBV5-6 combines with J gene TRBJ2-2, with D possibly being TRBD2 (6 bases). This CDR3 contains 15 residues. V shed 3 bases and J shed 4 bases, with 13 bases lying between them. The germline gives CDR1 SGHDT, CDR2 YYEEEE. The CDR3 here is CASSSLARGTGELFF. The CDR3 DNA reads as TGTGCCAGCAGCTCCCTTGCGCGGGGCACCGGGGAGCTGTTTTTT.

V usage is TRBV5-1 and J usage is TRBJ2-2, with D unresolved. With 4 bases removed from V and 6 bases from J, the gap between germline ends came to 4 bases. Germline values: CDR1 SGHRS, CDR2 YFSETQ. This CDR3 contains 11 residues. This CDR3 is CASSQSGELFF. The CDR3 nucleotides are TGCGCCAGCAGCCAATCCGGGGAGCTGTTTTTT.

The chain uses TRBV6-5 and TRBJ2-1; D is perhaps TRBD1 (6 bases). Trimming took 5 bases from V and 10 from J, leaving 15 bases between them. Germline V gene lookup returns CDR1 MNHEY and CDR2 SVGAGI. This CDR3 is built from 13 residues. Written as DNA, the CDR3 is TGTGCCAGCAGTGAGGGGGAACAGAGGGAGCAGTTCTTC. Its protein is CASSEGEQREQFF.

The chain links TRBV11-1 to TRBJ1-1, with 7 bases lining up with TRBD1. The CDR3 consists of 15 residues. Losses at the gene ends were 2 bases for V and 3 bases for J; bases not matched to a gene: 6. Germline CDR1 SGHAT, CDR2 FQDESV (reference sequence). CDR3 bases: TGTGCCAGCAGCTTAACAGACAGGGACGACACTGAAGCTTTCTTT. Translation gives CASSLTDRDDTEAFF.

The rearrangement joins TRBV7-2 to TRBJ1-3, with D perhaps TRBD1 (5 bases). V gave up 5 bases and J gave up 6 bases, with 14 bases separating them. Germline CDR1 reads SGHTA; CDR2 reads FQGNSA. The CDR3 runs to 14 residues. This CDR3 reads CASSTFGHSNTIYF. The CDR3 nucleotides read TGTGCCAGCAGCACTTTCGGACACTCAAACACCATATATTTT.

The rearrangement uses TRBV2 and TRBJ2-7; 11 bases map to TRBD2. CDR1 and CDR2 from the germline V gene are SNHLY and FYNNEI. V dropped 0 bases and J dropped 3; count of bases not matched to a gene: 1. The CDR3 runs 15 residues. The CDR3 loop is CASSEALAGGYEQYF. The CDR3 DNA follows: TGTGCCAGCAGTGAAGCGCTAGCGGGAGGCTACGAGCAGTACTTC.

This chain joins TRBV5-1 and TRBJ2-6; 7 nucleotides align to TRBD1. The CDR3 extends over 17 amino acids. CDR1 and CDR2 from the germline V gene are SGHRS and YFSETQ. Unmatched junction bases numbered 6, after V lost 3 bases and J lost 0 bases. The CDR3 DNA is TGCGCCAGCAGCTACGGGGACAGCAACTCTGGGGCCAACGTCCTGACTTTC. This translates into CASSYGDSNSGANVLTF. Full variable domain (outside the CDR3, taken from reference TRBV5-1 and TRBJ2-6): KAGVTQTPRYLIKTRGQQVTLSCSPISGHRSVSWYQQTPGQGLQFLFEYFSETQRNKGNFPGRFSGRQFSNSRSEMNVSTLELGDSALYLCASSYGDSNSGANVLTFGAGSRLTVL.

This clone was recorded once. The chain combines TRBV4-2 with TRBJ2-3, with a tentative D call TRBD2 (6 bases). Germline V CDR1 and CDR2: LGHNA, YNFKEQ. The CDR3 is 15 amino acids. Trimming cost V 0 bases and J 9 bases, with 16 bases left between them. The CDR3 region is CASSQDSLSRDTQYF. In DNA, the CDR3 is TGTGCCAGCAGCCAAGATTCCCTTTCGCGGGACACGCAGTATTTT.